This T cell receptor (beta chain) came from a study of CD8 T cells in Susac syndrome. With random hexamers, about 0.45 to 1 ug RNA was reverse transcribed. MiXCR, applied by TCRdb to the immunoSEQ multiplex PCR reads, yields one record per CDR3 protein. The sample records 300,000 or so distinct CDR3 sequences, 90% to 95% being singletons. This CDR3 has 16 amino acids. The germline CDR1 and CDR2 sequences are SGHRS and YFSETQ. V was trimmed by 0 bases and J by 3 bases, leaving 12 bases between them. This TCR derives from a human donor with multiple sclerosis. The sample consisted of CD4+ T cells from PBMCs. V is TRBV5-1 and J is TRBJ2-2; no clear D. The CDR3 DNA follows: TGCGCCAGCAGCTTGGGAGTAGTTTGGGACACCGGGGAGCTGTTTTTT. This gives the protein CASSLGVVWDTGELFF.